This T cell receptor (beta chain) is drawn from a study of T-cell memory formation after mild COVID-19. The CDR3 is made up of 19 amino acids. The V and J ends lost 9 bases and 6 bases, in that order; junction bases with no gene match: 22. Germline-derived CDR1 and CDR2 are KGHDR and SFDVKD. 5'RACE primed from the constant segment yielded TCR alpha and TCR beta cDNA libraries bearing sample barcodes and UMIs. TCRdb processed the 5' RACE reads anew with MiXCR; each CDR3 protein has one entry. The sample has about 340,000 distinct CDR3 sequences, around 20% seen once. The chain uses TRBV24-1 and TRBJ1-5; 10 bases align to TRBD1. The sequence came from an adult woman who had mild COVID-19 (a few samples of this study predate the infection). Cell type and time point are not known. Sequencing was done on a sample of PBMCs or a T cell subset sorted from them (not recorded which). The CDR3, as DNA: TGTGCCACCCTACGACGGAATCCCGGGGACAGGGGTCAGAGTCAGCCCCAGCATTTT. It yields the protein CATLRRNPGDRGQSQPQHF.